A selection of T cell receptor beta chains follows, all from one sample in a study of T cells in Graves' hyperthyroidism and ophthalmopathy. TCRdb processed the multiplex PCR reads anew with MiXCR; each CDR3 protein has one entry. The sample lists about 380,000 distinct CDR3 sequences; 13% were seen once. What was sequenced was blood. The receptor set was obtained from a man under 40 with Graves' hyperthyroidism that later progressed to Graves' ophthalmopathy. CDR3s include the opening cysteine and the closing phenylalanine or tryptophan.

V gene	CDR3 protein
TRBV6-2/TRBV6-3	CASSLDGQRGTEAFF
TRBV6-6	CASSYQQIAGELFF
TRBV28	CASSFFLGAGDTDTQYF
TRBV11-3	CASSLVMEGPEAFF
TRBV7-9	CASRSGTTTDTQYF
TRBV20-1	CSAGGRDEKLFF
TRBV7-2	CASSVKGTLQTGQPQHF
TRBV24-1	CATSGRPGTHGNTGELFF
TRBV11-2	CASSSGTGSYEQYF
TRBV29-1	CSVRPRGGSNQPQHF
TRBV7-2	CASSSSGFGYTF
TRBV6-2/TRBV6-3	CASSYSDRATDTQYF
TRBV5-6	CASSPGQGAAQPQHF
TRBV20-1	CSARDGHANTEAFF
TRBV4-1	CASSQKGPGSNEKLFF
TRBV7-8	CASSLVGSLYGYTF
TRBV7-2	CASSLDWSGLEIWVYEQYF
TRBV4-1	CASSQQLGPSEQYF
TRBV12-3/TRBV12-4	CASSLFAGGNSPLHF
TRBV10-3	CAIGRTGNTEAFF
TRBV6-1	CASSVTGAAGNQPQHF
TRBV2	CASGASGGKTQYF
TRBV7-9	CASSFGSGTDTQYF
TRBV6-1	CASRRQGAESPLHF
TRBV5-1	CASSFAGTLHF
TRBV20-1	CSAMGSYGYTF
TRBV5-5	CASSLYLQPGELFF
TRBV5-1	CASSLAGGPQNEQFF
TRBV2	CASSEGTRRTDTQYF
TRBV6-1	CASKDTGTADNEQFF
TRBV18	CASSPDGLNTEAFF
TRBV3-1	CASSQAADYYEQYF
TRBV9	CASSVSIGTLNTGELFF
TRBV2	CASSGDRFFYGYTF
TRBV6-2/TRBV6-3	CASSYQGDTGELFF
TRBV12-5	CASGLVLEQGAPAEQYF
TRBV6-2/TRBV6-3	CASSYSGLAGYEQYF
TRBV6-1	CASSVDNLYEQYF
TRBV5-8	CASRKRGNTEAFF
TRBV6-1	CTSSVSGGDTGELFF
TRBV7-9	CASSHLGILSGYEQYF
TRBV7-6	CASSLGAGGYEQYF
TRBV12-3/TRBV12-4	CASRGQGLFEQYF
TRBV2	CASMGGSYGYTF
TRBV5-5	CASSLASGGGRETQYF
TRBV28	CASSLRGGSGAFF
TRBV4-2	CASSQPGQGAYEQYF
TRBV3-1	CASSQPATLLGGNEQFF
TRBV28	CASRTGTGIYEQYF
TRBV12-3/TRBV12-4	CASSYERTGSTEAFF
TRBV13	CASNLDSRPYGYTF
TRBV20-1	CSASEPGWTEAFF
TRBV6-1	CASSEWAQSYEQYF
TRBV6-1	CASSLDRGNYGYTF
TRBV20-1	CSAQSSNGNQPQHF
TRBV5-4	CASSDGVITRDRSSYEQYF
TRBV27	CASSLSSGTDGSPLHF
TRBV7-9	CASSSNRGKGYTEAFF
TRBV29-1	CSATTIHYEQYF
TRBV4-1	CASSADQGLKGNQPQHF